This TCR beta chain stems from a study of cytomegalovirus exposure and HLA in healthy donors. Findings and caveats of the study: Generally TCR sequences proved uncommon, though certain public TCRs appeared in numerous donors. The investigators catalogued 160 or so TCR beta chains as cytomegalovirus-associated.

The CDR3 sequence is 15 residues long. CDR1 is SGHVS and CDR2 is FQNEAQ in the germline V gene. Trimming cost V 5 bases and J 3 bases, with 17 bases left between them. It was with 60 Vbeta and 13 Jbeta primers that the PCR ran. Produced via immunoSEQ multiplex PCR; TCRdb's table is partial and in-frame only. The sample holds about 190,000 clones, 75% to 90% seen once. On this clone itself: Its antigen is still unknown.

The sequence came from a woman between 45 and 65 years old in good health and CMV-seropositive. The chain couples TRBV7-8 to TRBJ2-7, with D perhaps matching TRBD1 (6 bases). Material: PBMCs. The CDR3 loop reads CASSPGTSGNYEQYF. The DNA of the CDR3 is TGTGCCAGCAGCCCCGGGACATCTGGAAACTACGAGCAGTACTTC.